This T cell receptor (beta chain) is from a study of beta chain features in type 1 diabetes. Study results and caveats: Within each of all four CD4+ subsets, Type 1 diabetes patients had TCRB CDR3s that were moderately but significantly shorter.

V gave up 3 bases and J gave up 3 bases, with 10 bases separating them. CDR1 and CDR2 (germline): SQVTM, ANQGSEA. CDR3 length: 13 amino acids. With respect to this clone: Its antigen is not known.

Per donor, one heparinised blood draw averaged about 116 mL. Using CD45RO/CCR7/CD25/CD127/CD95/CD27, CD4+ naive, central memory, regulatory and stem cell-like memory cells were sorted. Purity exceeded 95% in all sorted populations. The authors reverse transcribed all of the isolated RNA, so sequencing captured expressed TCRB transcripts. The data were produced by immunoSEQ multiplex PCR, yet TCRdb's version contains in-frame clones alone and is incomplete. The repertoire holds 250,000 to 300,000 clones, with approximately 24% as singletons. The sequencing input was naive CD4+ T cells from blood. This TCR was recovered from a woman aged 25 to 39 with type 1 diabetes. The chain links TRBV29-1 to TRBJ2-3; possibly TRBD1 for D (6 bases). This CDR3 is CSVDEQGTDTQYF. Here the CDR3 DNA reads TGCAGCGTTGATGAACAGGGTACAGATACGCAGTATTTT.